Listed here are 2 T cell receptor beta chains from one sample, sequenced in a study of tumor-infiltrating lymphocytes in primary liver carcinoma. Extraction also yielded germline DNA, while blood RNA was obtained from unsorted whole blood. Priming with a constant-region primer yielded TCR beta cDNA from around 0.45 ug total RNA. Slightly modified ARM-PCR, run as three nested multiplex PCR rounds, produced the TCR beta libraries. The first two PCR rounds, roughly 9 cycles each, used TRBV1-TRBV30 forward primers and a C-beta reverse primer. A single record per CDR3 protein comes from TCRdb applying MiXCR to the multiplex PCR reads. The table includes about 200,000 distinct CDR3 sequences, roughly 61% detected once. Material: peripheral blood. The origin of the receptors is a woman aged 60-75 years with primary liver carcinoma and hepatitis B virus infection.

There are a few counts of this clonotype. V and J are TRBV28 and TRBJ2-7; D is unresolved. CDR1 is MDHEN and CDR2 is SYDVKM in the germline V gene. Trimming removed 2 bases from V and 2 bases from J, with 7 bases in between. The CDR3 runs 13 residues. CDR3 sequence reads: CASSLPPTYEQYF. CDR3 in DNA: TGTGCCAGCAGTTTACCCCCAACCTACGAGCAGTACTTC. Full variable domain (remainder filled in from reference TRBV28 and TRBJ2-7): DVKVTQSSRYLVKRTGEKVFLECVQDMDHENMFWYRQDPGLGLRLIYFSYDVKMKEKGDIPEGYSVSREKKERFSLILESASTNQTSMYLCASSLPPTYEQYFGPGTRLTVT.

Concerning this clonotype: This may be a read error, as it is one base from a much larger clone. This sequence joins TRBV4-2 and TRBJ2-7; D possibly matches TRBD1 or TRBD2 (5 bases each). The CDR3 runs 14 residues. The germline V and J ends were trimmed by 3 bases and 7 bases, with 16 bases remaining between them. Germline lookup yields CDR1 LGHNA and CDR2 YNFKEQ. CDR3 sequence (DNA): TGTGCCAGCAGCCAGTCGGGGACCTCTGGGGAGCAGTACTTC. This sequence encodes CASSQSGTSGEQYF.